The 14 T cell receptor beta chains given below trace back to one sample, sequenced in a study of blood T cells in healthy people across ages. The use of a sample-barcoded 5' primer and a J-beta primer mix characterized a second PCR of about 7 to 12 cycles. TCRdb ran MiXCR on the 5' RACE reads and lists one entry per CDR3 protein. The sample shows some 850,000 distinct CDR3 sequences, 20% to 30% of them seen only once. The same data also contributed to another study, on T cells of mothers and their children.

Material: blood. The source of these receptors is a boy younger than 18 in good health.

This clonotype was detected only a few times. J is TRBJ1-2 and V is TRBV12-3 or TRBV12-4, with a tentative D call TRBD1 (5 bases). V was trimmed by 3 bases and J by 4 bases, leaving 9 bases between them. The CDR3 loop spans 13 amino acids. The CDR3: CASSLGRFYGYTF. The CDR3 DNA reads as TGTGCCAGCAGTTTGGGACGGTTCTATGGCTACACCTTC.

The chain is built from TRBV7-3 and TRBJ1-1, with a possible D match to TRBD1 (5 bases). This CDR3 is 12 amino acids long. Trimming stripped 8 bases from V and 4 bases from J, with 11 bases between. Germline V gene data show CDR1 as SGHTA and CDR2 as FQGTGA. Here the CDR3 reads CASGGSGTEAFF. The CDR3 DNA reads TGTGCCAGCGGGGGTTCGGGCACTGAAGCTTTCTTT.

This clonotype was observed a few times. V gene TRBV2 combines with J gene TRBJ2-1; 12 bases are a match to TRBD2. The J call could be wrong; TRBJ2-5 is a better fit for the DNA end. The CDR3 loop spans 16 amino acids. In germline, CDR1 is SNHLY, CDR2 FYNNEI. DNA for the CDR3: TGTGCCAGCAGTGTCACTAGCGGGGGGAACGAAGAGACCCAGTACTTC. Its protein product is CASSVTSGGNEETQYF.

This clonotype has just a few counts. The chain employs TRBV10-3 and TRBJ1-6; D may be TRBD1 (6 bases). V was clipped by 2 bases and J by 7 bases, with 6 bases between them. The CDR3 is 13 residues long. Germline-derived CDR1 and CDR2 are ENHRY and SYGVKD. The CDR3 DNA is TGTGCCATCAGTGAGAGGGGGAATTCACCCCTCCACTTT. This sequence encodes CAISERGNSPLHF.

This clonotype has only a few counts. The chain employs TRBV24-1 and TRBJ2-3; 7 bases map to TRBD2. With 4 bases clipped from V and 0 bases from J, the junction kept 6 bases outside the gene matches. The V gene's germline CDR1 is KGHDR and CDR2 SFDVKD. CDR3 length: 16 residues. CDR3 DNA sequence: TGTGCCACCAGTGAGCGAGCGGGGAGTAGCACAGATACGCAGTATTTT. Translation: CATSERAGSSTDTQYF.

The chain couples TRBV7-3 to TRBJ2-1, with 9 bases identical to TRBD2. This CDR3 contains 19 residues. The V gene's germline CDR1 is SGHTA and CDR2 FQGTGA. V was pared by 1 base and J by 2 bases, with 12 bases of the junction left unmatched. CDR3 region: CASSLRMAGGKTPYNEQFF. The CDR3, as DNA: TGTGCCAGCAGCTTAAGGATGGCGGGGGGGAAAACCCCCTACAATGAGCAGTTCTTC.

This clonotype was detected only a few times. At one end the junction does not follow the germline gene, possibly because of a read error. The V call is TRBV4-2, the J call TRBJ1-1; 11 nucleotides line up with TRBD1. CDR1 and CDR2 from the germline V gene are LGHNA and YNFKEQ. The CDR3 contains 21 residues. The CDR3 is CASGQDAPVRGQGAGNTEAFF. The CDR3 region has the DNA TGTGCCAGCGGCCAAGATGCCCCGGTAAGAGGACAGGGGGCAGGGAACACTGAAGCTTTCTTT.

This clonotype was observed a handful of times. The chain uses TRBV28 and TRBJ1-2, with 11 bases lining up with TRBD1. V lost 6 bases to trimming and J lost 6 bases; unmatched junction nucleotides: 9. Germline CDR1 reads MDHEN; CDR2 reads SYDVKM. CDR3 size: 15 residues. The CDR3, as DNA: TGTGCCAGCAGCGCGACGGACAGGGGGCTGAATGGCTACACCTTC. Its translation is CASSATDRGLNGYTF.

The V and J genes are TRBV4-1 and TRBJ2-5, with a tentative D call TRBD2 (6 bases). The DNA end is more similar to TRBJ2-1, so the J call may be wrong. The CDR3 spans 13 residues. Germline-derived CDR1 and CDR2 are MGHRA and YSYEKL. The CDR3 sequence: CASSQADGTPQFF. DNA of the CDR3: TGCGCCAGCAGCCAAGCGGACGGGACTCCTCAGTTCTTC.

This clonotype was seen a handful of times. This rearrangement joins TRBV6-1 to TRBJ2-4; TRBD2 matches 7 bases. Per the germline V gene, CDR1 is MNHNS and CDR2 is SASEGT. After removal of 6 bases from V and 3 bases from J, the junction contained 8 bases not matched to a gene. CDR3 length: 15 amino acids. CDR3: CASSNPPGGKNIQYF. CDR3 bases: TGTGCCAGCAGCAACCCCCCGGGAGGCAAAAACATTCAGTACTTC.

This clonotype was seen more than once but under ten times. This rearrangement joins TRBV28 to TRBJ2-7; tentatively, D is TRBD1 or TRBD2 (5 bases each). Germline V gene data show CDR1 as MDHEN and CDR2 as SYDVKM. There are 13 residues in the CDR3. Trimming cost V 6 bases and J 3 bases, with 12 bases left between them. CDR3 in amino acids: CASRRDRVYEQYF. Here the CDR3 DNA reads TGTGCCAGCAGGAGGGACCGAGTCTACGAGCAGTACTTC.

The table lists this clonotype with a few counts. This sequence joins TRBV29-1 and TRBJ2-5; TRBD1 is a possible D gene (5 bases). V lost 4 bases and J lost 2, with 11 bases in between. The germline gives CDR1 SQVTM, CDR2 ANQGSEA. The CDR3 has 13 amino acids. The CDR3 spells CSVGDSTQETQYF. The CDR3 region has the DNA TGCAGCGTTGGCGACAGTACACAAGAGACCCAGTACTTC.

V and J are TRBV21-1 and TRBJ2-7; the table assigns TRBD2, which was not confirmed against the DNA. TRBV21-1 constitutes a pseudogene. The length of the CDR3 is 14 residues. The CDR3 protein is CASSPRGNDEEQYF. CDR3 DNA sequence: TGTGCCAGCAGCCCTAGGGGGAACGATGAGGAGCAGTACTTC.

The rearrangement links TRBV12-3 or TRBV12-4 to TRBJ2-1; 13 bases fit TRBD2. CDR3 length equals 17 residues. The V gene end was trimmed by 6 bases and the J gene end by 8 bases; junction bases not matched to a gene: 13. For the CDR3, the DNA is TGTGCCAGCAGCCCCGGGACTAGCGGGGAGCGATTGGATGAGCAGTTCTTC. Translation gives CASSPGTSGERLDEQFF.